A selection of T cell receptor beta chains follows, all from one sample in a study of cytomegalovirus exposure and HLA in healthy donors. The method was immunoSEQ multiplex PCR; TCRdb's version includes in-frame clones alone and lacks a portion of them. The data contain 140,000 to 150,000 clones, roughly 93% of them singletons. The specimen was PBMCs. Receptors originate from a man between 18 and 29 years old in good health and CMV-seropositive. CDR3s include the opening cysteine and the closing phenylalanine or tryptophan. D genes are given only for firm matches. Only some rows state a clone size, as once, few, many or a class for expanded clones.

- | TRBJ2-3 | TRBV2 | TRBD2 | CASSGTSGRAIITDTQYF | TGTGCCAGCTCCGGGACTAGCGGGAGGGCCATAATCACAGATACGCAGTATTTT
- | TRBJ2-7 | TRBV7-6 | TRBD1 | CASSLLGTEQHHEQYF | TGTGCCAGCAGCTTACTCGGGACAGAGCAGCACCACGAGCAGTACTTC
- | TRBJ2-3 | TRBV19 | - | CASSRGIEDTQYF | TGTGCCAGTAGTCGGGGTATTGAAGATACGCAGTATTTT
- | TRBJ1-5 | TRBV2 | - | CASRDRQNSNQPQHF | TGTGCCAGCAGAGACAGACAGAATAGCAATCAGCCCCAGCATTTT
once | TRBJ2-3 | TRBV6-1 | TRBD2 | CASRLAGITDTQYF | TGTGCCAGCAGACTAGCGGGAATCACAGATACGCAGTATTTT
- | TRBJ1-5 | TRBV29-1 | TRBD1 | CSVLTGNQPQHF | TGCAGCGTTTTGACAGGGAACCAGCCCCAGCATTTT
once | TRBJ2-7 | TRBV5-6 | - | CASSLFAGGSYEQYF | TGTGCCAGCAGCTTGTTTGCAGGGGGGTCCTACGAGCAGTACTTC
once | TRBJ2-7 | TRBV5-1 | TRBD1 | CASSGTGTGGTVGYF | TGCGCCAGCAGCGGTACCGGGACAGGGGGGACCGTTGGGTACTTC
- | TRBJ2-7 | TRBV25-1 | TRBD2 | CASSEGSGRIDEQYF | TGTGCCAGCAGTGAAGGTAGCGGGAGGATCGACGAGCAGTACTTC
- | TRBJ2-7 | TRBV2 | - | CASSDNSRFYEQYF | TGTGCCAGCAGTGACAACTCAAGATTCTACGAGCAGTACTTC
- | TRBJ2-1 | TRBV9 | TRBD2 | CASSVGTSLSSYNEQFF | TGTGCCAGCAGCGTAGGGACTAGCCTCAGCTCCTACAATGAGCAGTTCTTC
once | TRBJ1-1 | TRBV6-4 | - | CASSMTGNTEAFF | TGTGCCAGCAGCATGACAGGGAACACTGAAGCTTTCTTT
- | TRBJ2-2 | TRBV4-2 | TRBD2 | CASSHGLARDTGELFF | TGTGCCAGCAGCCACGGACTAGCGAGGGACACCGGGGAGCTGTTTTTT
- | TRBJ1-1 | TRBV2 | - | CASSDGQGLGGTEAFF | TGTGCCAGCAGTGATGGGCAGGGACTGGGGGGCACTGAAGCTTTCTTT
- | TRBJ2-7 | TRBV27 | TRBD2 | CASSPLAGGLEQYF | TGTGCCAGCAGTCCACTAGCGGGAGGGCTCGAGCAGTACTTC
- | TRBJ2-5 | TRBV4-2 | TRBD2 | CASSQVRTSGQETQYF | TGTGCCAGCAGCCAAGTTCGGACTAGCGGCCAAGAGACCCAGTACTTC
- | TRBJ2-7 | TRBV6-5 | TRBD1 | CASSRDRGLYEQYF | TGTGCCAGCAGCCGGGACAGGGGGCTCTACGAGCAGTACTTC
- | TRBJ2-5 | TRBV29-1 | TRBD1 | CSVVRGRGETQYF | TGCAGCGTTGTCAGGGGGCGCGGGGAGACCCAGTACTTC
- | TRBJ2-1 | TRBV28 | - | CASSPSSDYNEQFF | TGTGCCAGCAGTCCGTCTAGCGATTACAATGAGCAGTTCTTC
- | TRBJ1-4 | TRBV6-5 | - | CASSRSGGAGEKLFF | TGTGCCAGCAGCCGCTCGGGGGGAGCTGGGGAAAAACTGTTTTTT
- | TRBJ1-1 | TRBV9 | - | CASSASGVNTEAFF | TGTGCCAGCAGCGCATCAGGGGTGAACACTGAAGCTTTCTTT
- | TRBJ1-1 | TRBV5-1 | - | CASSLRQANTEAFF | TGCGCCAGCAGCTTGCGGCAGGCTAACACTGAAGCTTTCTTT
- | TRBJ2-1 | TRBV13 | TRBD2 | CASSVGTSGRGEQFF | TGTGCCAGCAGCGTTGGGACTAGCGGGAGGGGTGAGCAGTTCTTC
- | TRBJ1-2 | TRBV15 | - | CATSRGIQGPTNYGYTF | TGTGCCACCAGCAGAGGAATACAGGGACCCACTAACTATGGCTACACCTTC
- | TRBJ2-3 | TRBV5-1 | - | CASSSGVSTDTQYF | TGCGCCAGCAGTTCCGGGGTTAGCACAGATACGCAGTATTTT
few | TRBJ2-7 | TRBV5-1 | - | CASSPGTPGLLGREQYF | TGCGCCAGCAGCCCGGGCACCCCGGGGCTCTTAGGGAGGGAGCAGTACTTC
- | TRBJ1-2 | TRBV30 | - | CAWSTGAVGYTF | TGTGCCTGGAGCACCGGAGCGGTGGGCTACACCTTC
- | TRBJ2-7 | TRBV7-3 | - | CASSSAPGTIYEQYF | TGTGCCAGCAGCTCGGCCCCGGGAACAATTTACGAGCAGTACTTC
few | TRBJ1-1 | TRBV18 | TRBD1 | CASSPDRGNTEAFF | TGTGCCAGCTCACCCGACAGGGGAAACACTGAAGCTTTCTTT
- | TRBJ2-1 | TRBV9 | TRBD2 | CASSVGLAGFNEQFF | TGTGCCAGCAGCGTAGGACTAGCGGGATTCAATGAGCAGTTCTTC
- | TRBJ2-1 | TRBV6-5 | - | CASSPDYDRLNEQFF | TGTGCCAGCAGCCCGGACTATGATAGGTTAAATGAGCAGTTCTTC
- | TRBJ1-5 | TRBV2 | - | CASSGVRDFSNQPQHF | TGTGCCAGCAGTGGGGTCAGGGACTTTAGCAATCAGCCCCAGCATTTT
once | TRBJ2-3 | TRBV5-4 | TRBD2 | CASSYGTSGTDTQYF | TGTGCCAGCAGCTACGGGACTAGCGGCACAGATACGCAGTATTTT
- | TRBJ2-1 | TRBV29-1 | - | CSVEDPRSSYNEQFF | TGCAGCGTTGAAGATCCACGCAGCTCCTACAATGAGCAGTTCTTC
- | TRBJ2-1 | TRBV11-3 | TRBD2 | CASSFGTSGYNEQFF | TGTGCCAGCAGCTTCGGGACTAGCGGATACAATGAGCAGTTCTTC
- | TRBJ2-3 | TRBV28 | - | CASTTGTRTDTQYF | TGTGCCAGCACGACCGGGACACGCACAGATACGCAGTATTTT
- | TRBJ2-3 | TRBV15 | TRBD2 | CATSRIGLAGGGDTQYF | TGTGCCACCAGCAGGATAGGACTAGCGGGAGGAGGGGATACGCAGTATTTT
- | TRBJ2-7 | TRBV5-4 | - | CASSSDYSYEQYF | TGTGCCAGCAGCTCGGACTACTCCTACGAGCAGTACTTC
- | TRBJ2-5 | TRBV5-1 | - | CASSLFSQSQETQYF | TGCGCCAGCAGCTTGTTTTCCCAGTCCCAAGAGACCCAGTACTTC
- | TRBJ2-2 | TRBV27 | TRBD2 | CASRTLFLGSTSGYTGELFF | TGTGCCAGCCGAACCTTATTCCTCGGGTCGACTAGCGGGTACACCGGGGAGCTGTTTTTT
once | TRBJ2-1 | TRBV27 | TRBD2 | CASSFIGTGLAVDNEQFF | TGTGCCAGCAGTTTCATCGGTACCGGACTAGCGGTAGACAATGAGCAGTTCTTC
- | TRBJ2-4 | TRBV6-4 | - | CASSYQGSRGKNIQYF | TGTGCCAGCAGCTACCAGGGGTCCCGAGGCAAAAACATTCAGTACTTC
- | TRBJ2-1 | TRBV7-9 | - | CASILISSSYNEQFF | TGTGCCAGCATCCTTATCTCGAGCTCCTACAATGAGCAGTTCTTC
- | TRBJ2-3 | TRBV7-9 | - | CASSPTSPSTDTQYF | TGTGCCAGCAGCCCGACTAGTCCTAGCACAGATACGCAGTATTTT
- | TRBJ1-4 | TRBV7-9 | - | CASSFSQNVVNEKLFF | TGTGCCAGCAGCTTTTCACAGAACGTTGTTAATGAAAAACTGTTTTTT
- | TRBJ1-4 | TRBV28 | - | CASTETSGRLEKLFF | TGTGCCAGCACCGAAACTAGTGGGAGGTTGGAAAAACTGTTTTTT
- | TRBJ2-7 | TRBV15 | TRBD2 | CATSRESSGSPLYEQYF | TGTGCCACCAGCAGAGAATCTAGCGGCTCCCCCCTCTACGAGCAGTACTTC
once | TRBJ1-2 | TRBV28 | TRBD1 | CASSLRTGSYTF | TGTGCCAGCAGTTTAAGGACAGGGAGCTACACCTTC
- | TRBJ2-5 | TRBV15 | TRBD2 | CATSTPAGEGETQYF | TGTGCCACCAGCACTCCAGCGGGAGAGGGAGAGACCCAGTACTTC
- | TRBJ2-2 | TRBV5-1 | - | CASSLALQGTGELFF | TGCGCCAGCAGCTTGGCGTTGCAGGGGACCGGGGAGCTGTTTTTT
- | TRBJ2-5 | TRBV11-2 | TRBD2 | CASSSGLRQETQYF | TGTGCCAGCAGCTCGGGACTACGCCAAGAGACCCAGTACTTC
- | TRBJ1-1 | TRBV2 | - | CASSELGRKAFF | TGTGCCAGCAGTGAACTGGGCCGGAAGGCTTTCTTT
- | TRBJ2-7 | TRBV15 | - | CATSSSTGFTHEQYF | TGTGCCACCAGCAGCTCCACAGGGTTTACACACGAGCAGTACTTC
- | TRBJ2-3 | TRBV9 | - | CASGGASVTDTQYF | TGTGCCAGCGGGGGGGCTAGCGTCACAGATACGCAGTATTTT
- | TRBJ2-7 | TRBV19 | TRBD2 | CASSKWLAGAYEQYF | TGTGCCAGTAGTAAATGGCTAGCGGGGGCCTACGAGCAGTACTTC
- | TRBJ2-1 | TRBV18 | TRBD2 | CASSPLAGGGYNEQFF | TGTGCCAGCTCACCCCTAGCGGGAGGGGGCTACAATGAGCAGTTCTTC
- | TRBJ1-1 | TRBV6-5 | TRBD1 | CASRLTGANTEAFF | TGTGCCAGCAGATTGACAGGGGCGAACACTGAAGCTTTCTTT
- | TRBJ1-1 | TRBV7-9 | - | CASSWEGVGTEAFF | TGTGCCAGCAGCTGGGAGGGGGTCGGCACTGAAGCTTTCTTT
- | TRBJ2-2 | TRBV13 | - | CASSLWGPNTGELFF | TGTGCCAGCAGCTTATGGGGCCCGAACACCGGGGAGCTGTTTTTT
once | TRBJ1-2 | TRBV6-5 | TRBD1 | CASSRQGGSGYTF | TGTGCCAGCAGCCGACAGGGGGGTTCTGGCTACACCTTC